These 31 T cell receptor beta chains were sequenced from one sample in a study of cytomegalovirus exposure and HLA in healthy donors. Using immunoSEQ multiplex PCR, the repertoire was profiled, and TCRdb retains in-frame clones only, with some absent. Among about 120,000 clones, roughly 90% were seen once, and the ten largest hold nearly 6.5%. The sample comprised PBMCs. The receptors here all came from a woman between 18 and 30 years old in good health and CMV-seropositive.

CDR3 DNA: TGCGCCAGCAGCCAATCAGGGGTGAACACTGAAGCTTTCTTT. As protein: CASSQSGVNTEAFF. The chain uses TRBV4-3 and TRBJ1-1; D possibly corresponds to TRBD1 (6 bases). CDR3 size: 14 residues. V shed 2 bases and J shed 0 bases, with 7 bases lying between them. Germline CDR1 is LGHNA and CDR2 is YSLEER.

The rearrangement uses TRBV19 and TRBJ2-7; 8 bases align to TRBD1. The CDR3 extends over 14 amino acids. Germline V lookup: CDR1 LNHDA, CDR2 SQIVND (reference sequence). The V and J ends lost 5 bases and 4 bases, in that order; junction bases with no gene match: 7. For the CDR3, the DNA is TGTGCCAGTAGTCCCCGTCAGGGGGCTTACGAGCAGTACTTC. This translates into CASSPRQGAYEQYF.

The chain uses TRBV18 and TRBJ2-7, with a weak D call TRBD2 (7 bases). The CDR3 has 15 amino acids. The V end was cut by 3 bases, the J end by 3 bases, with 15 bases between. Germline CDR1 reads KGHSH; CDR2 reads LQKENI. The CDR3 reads CASSPGASGLYEQYF. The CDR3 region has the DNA TGTGCCAGCTCACCGGGGGCTAGCGGACTCTACGAGCAGTACTTC.

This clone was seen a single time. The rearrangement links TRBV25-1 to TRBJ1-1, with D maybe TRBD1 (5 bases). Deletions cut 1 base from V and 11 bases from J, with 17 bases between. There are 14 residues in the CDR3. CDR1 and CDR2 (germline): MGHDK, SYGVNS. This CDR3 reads CASSESTSRGSAFF. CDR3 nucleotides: TGTGCCAGCAGTGAATCGACATCAAGGGGATCCGCTTTCTTT.

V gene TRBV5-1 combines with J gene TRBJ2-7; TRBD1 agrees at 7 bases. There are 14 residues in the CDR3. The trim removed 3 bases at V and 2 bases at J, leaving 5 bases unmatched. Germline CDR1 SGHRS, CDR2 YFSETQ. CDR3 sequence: CASSSYRGPYEQYF. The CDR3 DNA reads TGCGCCAGCAGCTCGTACAGGGGACCCTACGAGCAGTACTTC.

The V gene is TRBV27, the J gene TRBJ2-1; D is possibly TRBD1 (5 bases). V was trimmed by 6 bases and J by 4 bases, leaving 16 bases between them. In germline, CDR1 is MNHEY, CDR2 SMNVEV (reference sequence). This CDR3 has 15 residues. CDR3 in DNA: TGTGCCAGCAGACCAATAGGGGTAGGGTACAATGAGCAGTTCTTC. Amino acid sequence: CASRPIGVGYNEQFF.

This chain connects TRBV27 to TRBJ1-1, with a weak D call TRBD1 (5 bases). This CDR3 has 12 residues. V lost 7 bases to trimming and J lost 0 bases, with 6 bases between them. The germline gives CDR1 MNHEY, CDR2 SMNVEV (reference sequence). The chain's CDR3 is CASMGLNTEAFF. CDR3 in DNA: TGTGCCAGCATGGGGCTGAACACTGAAGCTTTCTTT.

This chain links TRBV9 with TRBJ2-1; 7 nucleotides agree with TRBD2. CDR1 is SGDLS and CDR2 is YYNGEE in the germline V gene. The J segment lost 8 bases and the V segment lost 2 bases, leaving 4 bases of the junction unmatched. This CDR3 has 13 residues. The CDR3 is CASSVTSNYEQFF. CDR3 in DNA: TGTGCCAGCAGCGTGACTAGCAACTATGAGCAGTTCTTC.

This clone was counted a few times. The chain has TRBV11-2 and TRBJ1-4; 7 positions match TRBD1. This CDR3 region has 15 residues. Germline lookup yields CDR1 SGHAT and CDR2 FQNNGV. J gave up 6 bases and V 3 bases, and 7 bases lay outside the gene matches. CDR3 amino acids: CASSFGDRDHEKLFF. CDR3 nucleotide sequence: TGTGCCAGCAGCTTTGGGGACAGAGATCATGAAAAACTGTTTTTT.

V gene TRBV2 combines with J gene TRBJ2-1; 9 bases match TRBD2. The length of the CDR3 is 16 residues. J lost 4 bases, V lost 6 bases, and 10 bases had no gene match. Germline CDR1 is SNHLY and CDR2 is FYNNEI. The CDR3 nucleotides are TGTGCCAGCAGCCCTACGGGCGGGAGGGGATACAATGAGCAGTTCTTC. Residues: CASSPTGGRGYNEQFF.

The CDR3 sequence is CASSYAGGPYTEAFF. The CDR3 DNA is TGTGCCAGCAGTTACGCGGGGGGCCCGTACACTGAAGCTTTCTTT. The chain carries TRBV6-5 and TRBJ1-1; TRBD1 might be the D (6 bases). The germline V gene has CDR1 MNHEY and CDR2 SVGAGI. Trimming left V 2 bases short and J 3 bases short, with 13 bases between. CDR3 length: 15 residues.

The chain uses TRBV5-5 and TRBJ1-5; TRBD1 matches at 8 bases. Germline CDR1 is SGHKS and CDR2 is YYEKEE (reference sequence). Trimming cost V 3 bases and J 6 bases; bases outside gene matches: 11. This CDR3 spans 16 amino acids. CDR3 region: CASSWIPGTGFQPQHF. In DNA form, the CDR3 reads TGTGCCAGCAGCTGGATACCCGGGACAGGCTTTCAGCCCCAGCATTTT.

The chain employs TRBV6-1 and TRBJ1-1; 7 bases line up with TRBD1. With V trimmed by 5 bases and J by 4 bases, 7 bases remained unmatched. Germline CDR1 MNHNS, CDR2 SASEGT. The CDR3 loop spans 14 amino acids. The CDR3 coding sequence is TGTGCCAGCAGTCTCCGGACAGGAAGCACTGAAGCTTTCTTT. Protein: CASSLRTGSTEAFF.

CDR3 nucleotides: TGTGCCAGTAGTATGCCCGGGACAGGGGACTACGAGCAGTACTTC. It is translated as CASSMPGTGDYEQYF. The rearrangement uses TRBV19 and TRBJ2-7; TRBD1 agrees at 10 bases. The CDR3 length is 15 residues. Germline V lookup: CDR1 LNHDA, CDR2 SQIVND (reference sequence). With 3 bases clipped from V and 3 bases from J, the junction kept 5 bases outside the gene matches.

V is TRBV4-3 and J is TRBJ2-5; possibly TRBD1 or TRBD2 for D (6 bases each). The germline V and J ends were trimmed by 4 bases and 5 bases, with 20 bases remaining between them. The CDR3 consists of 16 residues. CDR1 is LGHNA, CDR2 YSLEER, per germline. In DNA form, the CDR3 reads TGCGCCAGCAGCCCAGAGGGGGGACCAGGTCCGGAGACCCAGTACTTC. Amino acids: CASSPEGGPGPETQYF.

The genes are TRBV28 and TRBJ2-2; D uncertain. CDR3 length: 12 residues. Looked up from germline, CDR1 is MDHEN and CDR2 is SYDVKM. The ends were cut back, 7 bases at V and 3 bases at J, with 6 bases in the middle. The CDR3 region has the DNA TGTGCCAGCACCCCATACACCGGGGAGCTGTTTTTT. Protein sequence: CASTPYTGELFF. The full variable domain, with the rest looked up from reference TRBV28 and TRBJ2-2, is DVKVTQSSRYLVKRTGEKVFLECVQDMDHENMFWYRQDPGLGLRLIYFSYDVKMKEKGDIPEGYSVSREKKERFSLILESASTNQTSMYLCASTPYTGELFFGEGSRLTVL.

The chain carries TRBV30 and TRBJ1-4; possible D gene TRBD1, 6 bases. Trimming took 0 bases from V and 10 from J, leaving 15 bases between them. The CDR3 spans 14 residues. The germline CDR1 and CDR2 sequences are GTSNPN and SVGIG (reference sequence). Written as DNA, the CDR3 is TGTGCCTGGAGTGTACGTAAGGGGGTGGGAAAACTGTTTTTT. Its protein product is CAWSVRKGVGKLFF.

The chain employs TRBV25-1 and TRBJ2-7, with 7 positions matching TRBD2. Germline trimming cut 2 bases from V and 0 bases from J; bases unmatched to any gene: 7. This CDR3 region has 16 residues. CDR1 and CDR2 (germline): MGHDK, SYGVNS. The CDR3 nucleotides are TGTGCCAGCAGTGAACTAGATCGGGAGGACTCCTACGAGCAGTACTTC. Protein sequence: CASSELDREDSYEQYF.

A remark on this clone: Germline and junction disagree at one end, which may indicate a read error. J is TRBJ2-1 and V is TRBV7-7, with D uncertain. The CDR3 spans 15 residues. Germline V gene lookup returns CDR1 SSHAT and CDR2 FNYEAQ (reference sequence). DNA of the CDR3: TGTGCTAGCAGCCCGGAGCCGTACTCCTACAATGAGCAGTTCTTC. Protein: CASSPEPYSYNEQFF.

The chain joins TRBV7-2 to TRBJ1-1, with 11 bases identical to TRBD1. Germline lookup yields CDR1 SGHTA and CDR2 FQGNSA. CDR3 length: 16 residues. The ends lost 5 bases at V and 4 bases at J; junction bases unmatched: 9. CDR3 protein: CASSMPGQGVSTEAFF. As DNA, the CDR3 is TGTGCCAGCAGCATGCCGGGACAGGGGGTCTCCACTGAAGCTTTCTTT.

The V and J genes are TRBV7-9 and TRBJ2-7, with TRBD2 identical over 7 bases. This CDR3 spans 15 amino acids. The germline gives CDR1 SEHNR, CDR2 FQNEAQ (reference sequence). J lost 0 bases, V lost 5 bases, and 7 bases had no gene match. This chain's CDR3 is CASSITLAASYEQYF. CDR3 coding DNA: TGTGCCAGCAGCATAACTCTAGCGGCCTCCTACGAGCAGTACTTC.

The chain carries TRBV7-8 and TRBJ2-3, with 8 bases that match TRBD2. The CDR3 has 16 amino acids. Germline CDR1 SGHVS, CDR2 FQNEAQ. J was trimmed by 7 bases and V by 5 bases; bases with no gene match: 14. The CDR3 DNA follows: TGTGCCAGCAGCGCCCGAGTAGCGGGAAGTCTGAATACGCAGTATTTT. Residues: CASSARVAGSLNTQYF.

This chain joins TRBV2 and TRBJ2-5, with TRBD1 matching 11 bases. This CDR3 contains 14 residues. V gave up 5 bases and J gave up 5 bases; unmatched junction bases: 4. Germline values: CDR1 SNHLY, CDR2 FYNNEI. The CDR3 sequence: CASSQGTGGETQYF. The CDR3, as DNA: TGTGCCAGCAGTCAGGGGACAGGGGGTGAGACCCAGTACTTC.

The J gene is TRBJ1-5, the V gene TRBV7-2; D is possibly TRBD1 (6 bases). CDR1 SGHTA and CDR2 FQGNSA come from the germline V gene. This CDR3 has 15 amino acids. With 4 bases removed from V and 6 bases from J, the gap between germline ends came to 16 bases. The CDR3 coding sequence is TGTGCCAGCAGCTCCACGTGGGGCAGGGGTCAGCCCCAGCATTTT. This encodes CASSSTWGRGQPQHF.

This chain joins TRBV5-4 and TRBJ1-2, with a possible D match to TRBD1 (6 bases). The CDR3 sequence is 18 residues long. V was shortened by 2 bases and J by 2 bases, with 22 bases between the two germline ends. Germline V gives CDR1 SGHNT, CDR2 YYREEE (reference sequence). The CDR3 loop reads CASSFLTGAVSVNYGYTF. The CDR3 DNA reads TGTGCCAGCAGCTTCCTGACAGGAGCGGTATCGGTGAACTATGGCTACACCTTC. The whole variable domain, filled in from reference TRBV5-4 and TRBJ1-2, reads ETGVTQSPTHLIKTRGQQVTLRCSSQSGHNTVSWYQQALGQGPQFIFQYYREEENGRGNFPPRFSGLQFPNYSSELNVNALELDDSALYLCASSFLTGAVSVNYGYTFGSGTRLTVV.

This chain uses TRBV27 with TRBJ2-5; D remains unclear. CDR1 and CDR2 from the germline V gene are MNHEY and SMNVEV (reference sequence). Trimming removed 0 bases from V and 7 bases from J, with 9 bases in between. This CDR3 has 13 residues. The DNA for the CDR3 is TGTGCCAGCAGTTTATCAGCCACGGGGACCCAGTACTTC. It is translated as CASSLSATGTQYF.

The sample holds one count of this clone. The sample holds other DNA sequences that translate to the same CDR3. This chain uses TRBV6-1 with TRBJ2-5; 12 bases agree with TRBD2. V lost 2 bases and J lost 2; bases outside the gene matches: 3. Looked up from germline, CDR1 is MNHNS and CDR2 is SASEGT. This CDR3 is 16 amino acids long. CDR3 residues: CASSELAGGPQETQYF. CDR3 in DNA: TGTGCCAGCAGTGAACTAGCGGGGGGGCCTCAAGAGACCCAGTACTTC.

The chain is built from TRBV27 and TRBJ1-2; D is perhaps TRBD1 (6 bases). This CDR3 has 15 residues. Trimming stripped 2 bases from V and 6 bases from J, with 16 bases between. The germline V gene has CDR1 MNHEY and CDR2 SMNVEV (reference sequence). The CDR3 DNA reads TGTGCCAGCAGTTTAGCCCCGACAGGAGTAAATGGCTACACCTTC. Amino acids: CASSLAPTGVNGYTF.

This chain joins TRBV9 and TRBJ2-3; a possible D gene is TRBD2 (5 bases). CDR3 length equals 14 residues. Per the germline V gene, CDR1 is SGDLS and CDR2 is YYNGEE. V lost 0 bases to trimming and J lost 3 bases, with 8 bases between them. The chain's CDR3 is CASSVELVTDTQYF. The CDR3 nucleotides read TGTGCCAGCAGCGTAGAACTAGTTACAGATACGCAGTATTTT.

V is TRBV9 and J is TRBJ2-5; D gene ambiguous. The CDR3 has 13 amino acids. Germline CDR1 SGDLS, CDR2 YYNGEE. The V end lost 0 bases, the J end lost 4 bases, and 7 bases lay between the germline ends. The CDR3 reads CASSVEAGETQYF. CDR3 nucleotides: TGTGCCAGCAGCGTAGAGGCAGGAGAGACCCAGTACTTC. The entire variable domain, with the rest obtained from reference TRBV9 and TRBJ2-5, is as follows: DSGVTQTPKHLITATGQRVTLRCSPRSGDLSVYWYQQSLDQGLQFLIQYYNGEERAKGNILERFSAQQFPDLHSELNLSSLELGDSALYFCASSVEAGETQYFGPGTRLLVL.

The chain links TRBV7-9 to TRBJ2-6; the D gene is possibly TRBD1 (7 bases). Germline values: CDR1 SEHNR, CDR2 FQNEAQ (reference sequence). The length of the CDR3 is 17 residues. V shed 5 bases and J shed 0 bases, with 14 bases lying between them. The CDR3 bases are TGTGCCAGCAGCCGCGGGACAGCACTCTCTGGGGCCAACGTCCTGACTTTC. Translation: CASSRGTALSGANVLTF. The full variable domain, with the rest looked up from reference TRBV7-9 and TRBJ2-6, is DTGVSQNPRHKITKRGQNVTFRCDPISEHNRLYWYRQTLGQGPEFLTYFQNEAQLEKSRLLSDRFSAERPKGSFSTLEIQRTEQGDSAMYLCASSRGTALSGANVLTFGAGSRLTVL.